This T cell receptor (beta chain) appears in the sequencing data of a study of shared clonotypes between healthy human individuals. Study overall: CD4 naive and CD4 memory each took three plates per donor, while CD8 naive took two and CD8 memory one.

The CDR3 consists of 12 residues. Germline V CDR1 and CDR2: KGHSH, LQKENI. V was pared by 3 bases and J by 2 bases, with 4 bases between. Around 220 ng DNA, tens of thousands of T cell genomes, went into each sorted-subset replicate PCR. The assay was immunoSEQ multiplex PCR, and TCRdb's table has in-frame clones only and misses some. The sample carries 1.6 million or so clones, roughly 97% recorded once. Notes on this clone: The same CDR3 arises from other DNA sequences in this sample as well.

The chain employs TRBV18 and TRBJ2-5, with unresolved D. This clonotype was obtained from a man under 40 in good health. The source material was naive CD4+ T cells sorted from blood. The subset here: CD45RA+ positively selected. CDR3 amino acids: CASSPKQETQYF. Here the CDR3 DNA reads TGTGCCAGCTCACCGAAGCAAGAGACCCAGTACTTC.